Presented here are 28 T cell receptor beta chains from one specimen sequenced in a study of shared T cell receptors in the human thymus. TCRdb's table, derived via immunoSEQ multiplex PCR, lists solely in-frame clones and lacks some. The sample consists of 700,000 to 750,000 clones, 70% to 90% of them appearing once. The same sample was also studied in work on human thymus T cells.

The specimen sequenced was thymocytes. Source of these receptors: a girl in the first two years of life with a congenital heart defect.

CDR3 in DNA: TGTGCCAGCAGCGGGGCCCCGGGGGGGTACAATGAGCAGTTCTTC. Translating it yields CASSGAPGGYNEQFF. The V call is TRBV9, the J call TRBJ2-1; 8 nucleotides align to TRBD2. From germline, CDR1 is SGDLS and CDR2 YYNGEE. This CDR3 has 15 amino acids. V trimming: 3 bases; J trimming: 4 bases; junction bases outside the gene matches: 6.

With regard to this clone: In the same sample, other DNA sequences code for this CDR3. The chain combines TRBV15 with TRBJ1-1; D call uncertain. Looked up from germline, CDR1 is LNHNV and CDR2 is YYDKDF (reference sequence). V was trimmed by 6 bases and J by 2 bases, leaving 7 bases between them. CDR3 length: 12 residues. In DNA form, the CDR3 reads TGTGCCACCAGGGGTAGCAACACTGAAGCTTTCTTT. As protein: CATRGSNTEAFF.

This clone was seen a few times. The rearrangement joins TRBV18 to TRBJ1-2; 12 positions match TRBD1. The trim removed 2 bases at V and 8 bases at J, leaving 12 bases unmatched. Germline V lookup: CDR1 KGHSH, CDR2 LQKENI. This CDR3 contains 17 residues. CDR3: CASSPKAGTGGLRGYTF. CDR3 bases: TGTGCCAGCTCACCAAAGGCGGGGACAGGGGGCCTTCGGGGCTACACCTTC.

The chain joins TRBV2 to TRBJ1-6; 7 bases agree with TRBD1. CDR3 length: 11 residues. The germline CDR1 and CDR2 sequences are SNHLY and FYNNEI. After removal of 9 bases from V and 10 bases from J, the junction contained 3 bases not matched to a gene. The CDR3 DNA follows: TGTGCCAGGCAGGGGGGCTCACCCCTCCACTTT. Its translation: CARQGGSPLHF.

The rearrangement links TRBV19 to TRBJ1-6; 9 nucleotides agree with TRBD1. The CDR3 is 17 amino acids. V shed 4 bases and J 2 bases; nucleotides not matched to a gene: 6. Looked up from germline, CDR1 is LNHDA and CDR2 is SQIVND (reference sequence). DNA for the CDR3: TGTGCCAGTAGTACCTGGGACAGGGCAACCTATAATTCACCCCTCCACTTT. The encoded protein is CASSTWDRATYNSPLHF.

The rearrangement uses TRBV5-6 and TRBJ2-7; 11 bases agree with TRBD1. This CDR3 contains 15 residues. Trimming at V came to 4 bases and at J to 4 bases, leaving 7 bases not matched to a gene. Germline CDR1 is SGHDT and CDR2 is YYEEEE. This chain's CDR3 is CASSPGQGVRYEQYF. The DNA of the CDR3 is TGTGCCAGCAGCCCGGGACAGGGGGTTCGGTACGAGCAGTACTTC.

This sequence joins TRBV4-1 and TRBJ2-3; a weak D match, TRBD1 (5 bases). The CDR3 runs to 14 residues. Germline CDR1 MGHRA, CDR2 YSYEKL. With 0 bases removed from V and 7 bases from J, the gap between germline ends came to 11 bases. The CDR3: CASSQDGALYTQYF. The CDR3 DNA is TGCGCCAGCAGCCAAGATGGGGCTCTATATACGCAGTATTTT.

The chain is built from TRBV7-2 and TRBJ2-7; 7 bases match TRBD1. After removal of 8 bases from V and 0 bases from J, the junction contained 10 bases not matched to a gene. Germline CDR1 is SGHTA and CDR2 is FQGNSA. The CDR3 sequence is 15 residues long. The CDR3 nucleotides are TGTGCCAGCGTCCCTCCCGGGACAGACTCCTACGAGCAGTACTTC. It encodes CASVPPGTDSYEQYF.

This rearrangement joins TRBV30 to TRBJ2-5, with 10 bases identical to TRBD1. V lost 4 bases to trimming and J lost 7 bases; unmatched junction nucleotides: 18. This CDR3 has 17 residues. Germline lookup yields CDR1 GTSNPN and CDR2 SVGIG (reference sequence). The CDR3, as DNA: TGTGCCTGGAAGCTTGACAGGGGGCCCCTACTGAAGAGGACCCAGTACTTC. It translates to CAWKLDRGPLLKRTQYF.

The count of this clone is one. DNA for the CDR3: TGTGCCAGCGTACAGGGGATCCCTGGAAACACCATATATTTT. Translation: CASVQGIPGNTIYF. J is TRBJ1-3 and V is TRBV6-1, with 7 bases that match TRBD1. Germline V gene lookup returns CDR1 MNHNS and CDR2 SASEGT. J was trimmed by 2 bases and V by 8 bases; bases with no gene match: 6. The CDR3 is 14 amino acids.

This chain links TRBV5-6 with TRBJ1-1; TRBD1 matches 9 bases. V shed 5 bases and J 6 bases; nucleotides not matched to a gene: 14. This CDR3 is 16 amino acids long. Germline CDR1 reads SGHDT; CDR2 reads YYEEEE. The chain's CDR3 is CASRSRPWDRESEAFF. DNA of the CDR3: TGTGCCAGCAGAAGTCGGCCTTGGGACAGGGAGTCTGAAGCTTTCTTT.

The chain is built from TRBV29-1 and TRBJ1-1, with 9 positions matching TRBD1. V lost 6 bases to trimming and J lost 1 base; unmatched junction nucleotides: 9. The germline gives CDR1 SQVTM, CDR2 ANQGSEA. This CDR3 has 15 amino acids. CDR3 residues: CSVGRDRVGNTEAFF. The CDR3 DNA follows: TGCAGCGTGGGGCGGGACAGGGTAGGGAACACTGAAGCTTTCTTT. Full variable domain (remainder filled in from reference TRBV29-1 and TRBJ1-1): SAVISQKPSRDICQRGTSLTIQCQVDSQVTMMFWYRQQPGQSLTLIATANQGSEATYESGFVIDKFPISRPNLTFSTLTVSNMSPEDSSIYLCSVGRDRVGNTEAFFGQGTRLTVV.

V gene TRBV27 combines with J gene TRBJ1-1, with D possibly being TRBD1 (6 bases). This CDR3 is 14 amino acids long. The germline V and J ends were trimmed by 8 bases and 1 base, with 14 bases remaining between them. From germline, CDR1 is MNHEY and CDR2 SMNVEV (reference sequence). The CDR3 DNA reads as TGTGCCAGCGCTACCGGGACACCGAACACTGAAGCTTTCTTT. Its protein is CASATGTPNTEAFF.

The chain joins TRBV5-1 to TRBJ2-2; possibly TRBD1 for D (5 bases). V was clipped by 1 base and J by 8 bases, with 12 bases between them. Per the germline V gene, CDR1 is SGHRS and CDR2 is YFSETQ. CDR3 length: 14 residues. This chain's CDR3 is CASSLTGDAGELFF. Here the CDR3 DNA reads TGCGCCAGCAGCTTGACAGGTGATGCGGGGGAGCTGTTTTTT.

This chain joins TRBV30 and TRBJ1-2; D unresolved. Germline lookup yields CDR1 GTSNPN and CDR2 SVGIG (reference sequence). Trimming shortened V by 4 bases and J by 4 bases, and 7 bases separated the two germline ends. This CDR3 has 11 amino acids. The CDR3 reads CAWTGLYGYTF. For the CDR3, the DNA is TGTGCCTGGACTGGGCTCTATGGCTACACCTTC.

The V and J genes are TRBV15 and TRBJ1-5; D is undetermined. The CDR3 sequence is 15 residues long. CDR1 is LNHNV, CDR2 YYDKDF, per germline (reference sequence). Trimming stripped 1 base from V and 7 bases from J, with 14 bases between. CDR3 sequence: CATSRGEVRRQPQHF. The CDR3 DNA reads TGTGCCACCAGCAGAGGAGAGGTGAGGAGGCAGCCCCAGCATTTT.

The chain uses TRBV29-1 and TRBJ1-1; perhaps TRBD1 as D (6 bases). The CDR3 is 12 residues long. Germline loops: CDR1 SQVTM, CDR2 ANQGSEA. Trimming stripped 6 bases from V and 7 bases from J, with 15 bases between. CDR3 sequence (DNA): TGCAGCGTCCTGCGGGGGCATGGTGAAGCTTTCTTT. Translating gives CSVLRGHGEAFF.

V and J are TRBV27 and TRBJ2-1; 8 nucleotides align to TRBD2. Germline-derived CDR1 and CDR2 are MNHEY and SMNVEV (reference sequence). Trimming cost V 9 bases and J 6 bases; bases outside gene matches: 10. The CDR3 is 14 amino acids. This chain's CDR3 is CASNPGLVVNEQFF. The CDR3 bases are TGTGCCAGTAATCCGGGACTAGTGGTCAATGAGCAGTTCTTC.

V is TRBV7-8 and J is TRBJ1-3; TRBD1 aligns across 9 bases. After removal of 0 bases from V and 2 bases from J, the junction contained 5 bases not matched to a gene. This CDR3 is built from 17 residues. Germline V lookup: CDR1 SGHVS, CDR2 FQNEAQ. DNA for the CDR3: TGTGCCAGCAGCTTAGCTGGGAGACAGGGGGCTGGAAACACCATATATTTT. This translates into CASSLAGRQGAGNTIYF. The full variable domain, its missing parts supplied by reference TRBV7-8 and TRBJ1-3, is GAGVSQSPRYKVAKRGQDVALRCDPISGHVSLFWYQQALGQGPEFLTYFQNEAQLDKSGLPSDRFFAERPEGSVSTLKIQRTQQEDSAVYLCASSLAGRQGAGNTIYFGEGSWLTVV.

The CDR3 is CASSQDKTGQGTNTEAFF. CDR3 in DNA: TGTGCCAGCAGCCAAGATAAGACAGGACAGGGGACGAACACTGAAGCTTTCTTT. V and J are TRBV14 and TRBJ1-1; 9 nucleotides agree with TRBD1. The J segment lost 1 base and the V segment lost 0 bases, leaving 9 bases of the junction unmatched. CDR3 size: 18 residues. The germline gives CDR1 SGHDN, CDR2 FVKESK.

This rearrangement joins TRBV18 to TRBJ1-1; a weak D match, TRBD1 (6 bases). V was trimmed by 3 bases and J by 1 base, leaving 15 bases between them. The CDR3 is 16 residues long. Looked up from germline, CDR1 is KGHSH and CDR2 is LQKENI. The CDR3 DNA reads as TGTGCCAGCTCACCTACCCTAACAGGGAGGAACACTGAAGCTTTCTTT. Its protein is CASSPTLTGRNTEAFF.

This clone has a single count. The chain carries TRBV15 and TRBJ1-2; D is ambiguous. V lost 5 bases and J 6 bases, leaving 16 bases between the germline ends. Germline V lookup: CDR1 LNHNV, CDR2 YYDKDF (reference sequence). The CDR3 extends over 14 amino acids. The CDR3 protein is CATSPREIRDGYTF. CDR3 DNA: TGTGCCACCAGCCCCCGGGAGATTAGAGATGGCTACACCTTC.

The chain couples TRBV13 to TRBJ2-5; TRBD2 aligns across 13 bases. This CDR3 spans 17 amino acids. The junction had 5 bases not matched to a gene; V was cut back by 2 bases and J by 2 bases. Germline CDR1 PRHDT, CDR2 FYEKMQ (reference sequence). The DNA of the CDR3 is TGTGCCAGCAGCTTAAGACTAGCGGGGGGACCTCAAGAGACCCAGTACTTC. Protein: CASSLRLAGGPQETQYF.

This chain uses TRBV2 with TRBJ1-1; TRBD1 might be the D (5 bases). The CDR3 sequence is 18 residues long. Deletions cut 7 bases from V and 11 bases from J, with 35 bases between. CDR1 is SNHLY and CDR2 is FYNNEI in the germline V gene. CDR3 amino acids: CASTRTPRTSGVGQDAFF. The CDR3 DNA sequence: TGTGCCAGCACCCGCACCCCAAGGACTTCGGGGGTCGGGCAGGATGCTTTCTTT.

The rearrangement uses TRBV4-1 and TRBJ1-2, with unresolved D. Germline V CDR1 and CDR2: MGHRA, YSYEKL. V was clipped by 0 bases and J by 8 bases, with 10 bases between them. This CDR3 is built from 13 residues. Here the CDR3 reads CASSQEGFGGYTF. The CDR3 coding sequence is TGCGCCAGCAGCCAAGAAGGCTTCGGGGGCTACACCTTC.

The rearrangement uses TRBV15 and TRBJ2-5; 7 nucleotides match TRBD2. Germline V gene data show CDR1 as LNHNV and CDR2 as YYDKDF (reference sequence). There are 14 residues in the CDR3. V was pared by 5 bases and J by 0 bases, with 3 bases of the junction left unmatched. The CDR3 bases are TGTGCCACCAGCCTAGGGACTAACCAAGAGACCCAGTACTTC. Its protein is CATSLGTNQETQYF.

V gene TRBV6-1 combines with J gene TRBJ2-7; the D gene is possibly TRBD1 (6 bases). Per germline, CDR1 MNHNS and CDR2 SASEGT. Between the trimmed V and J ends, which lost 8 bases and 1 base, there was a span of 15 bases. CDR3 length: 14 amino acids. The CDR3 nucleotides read TGTGCCAGCGAAGGACAGAACCTATCCTACGAGCAGTACTTC. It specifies CASEGQNLSYEQYF.

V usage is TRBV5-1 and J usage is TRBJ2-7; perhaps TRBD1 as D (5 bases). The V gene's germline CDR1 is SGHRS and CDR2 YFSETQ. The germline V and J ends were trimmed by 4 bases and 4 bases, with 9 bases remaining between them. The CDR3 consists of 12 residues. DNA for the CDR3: TGCGCCAGCAGCCTCCGACAGTACGAGCAGTACTTC. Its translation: CASSLRQYEQYF.